The 8 T cell receptor beta chains below come from one sample, sequenced in a study of cytomegalovirus exposure and HLA in healthy donors. The PCR was carried out with 60 Vbeta primers and 13 Jbeta primers. The assay was immunoSEQ multiplex PCR, and TCRdb's table has in-frame clones only and misses some. The table includes 100,000 or so clones, less than 90% detected once. Material: PBMCs. These receptor sequences come from a man between 35 and 55 years old in good health and CMV-seronegative.

As to this clone: Other DNA sequences in the sample encode the same CDR3. The chain is built from TRBV19 and TRBJ2-1; unclear D gene. Trimming cost V 0 bases and J 0 bases, with 6 bases left between them. This CDR3 spans 15 amino acids. Germline V gives CDR1 LNHDA, CDR2 SQIVND (reference sequence). This CDR3 is CASSIDAGSYNEQFF. CDR3 bases: TGTGCCAGTAGTATAGATGCAGGCTCCTACAATGAGCAGTTCTTC.

The CDR3 is CSTGPSTSTDTQYF. In DNA, the CDR3 is TGTTCGACAGGCCCGTCCACTAGCACAGATACGCAGTATTTT. The V and J genes are TRBV27 and TRBJ2-3; tentatively, D is TRBD1 (6 bases). Germline CDR1 reads MNHEY; CDR2 reads SMNVEV (reference sequence). The length of the CDR3 is 14 residues.

This chain connects TRBV11-3 to TRBJ1-3, with TRBD1 matching 7 bases. The CDR3 totals 13 residues. The V segment lost 5 bases and the J segment 4 bases; nucleotides outside the gene matches: 2. The germline V gene encodes CDR1 SGHNT and CDR2 YENEEA. CDR3 DNA sequence: TGTGCCAGCAGCATGGACAGGGGAAACACCATATATTTT. It specifies CASSMDRGNTIYF.

This chain joins TRBV25-1 and TRBJ2-1; D may be TRBD1 (7 bases). CDR1 and CDR2 from the germline V gene are MGHDK and SYGVNS. The CDR3 covers 13 residues. Trimming cost V 5 bases and J 7 bases, with 12 bases left between them. DNA of the CDR3: TGTGCCAGCAGTTGGGCAGGGGGGAATGAGCAGTTCTTC. It codes for CASSWAGGNEQFF. Full variable domain (remainder filled in from reference TRBV25-1 and TRBJ2-1): EADIYQTPRYLVIGTGKKITLECSQTMGHDKMYWYQQDPGMELHLIHYSYGVNSTEKGDLSSESTVSRIRTEHFPLTLESARPSHTSQYLCASSWAGGNEQFFGPGTRLTVL.

CDR3 DNA: TGTGCCAGCAGTGAAACCTTAGGACGGACAGGCATCTATGGCTACACCTTC. Its protein is CASSETLGRTGIYGYTF. The V call is TRBV2, the J call TRBJ1-2; 7 nucleotides match TRBD1. Germline lookup yields CDR1 SNHLY and CDR2 FYNNEI. Trimming removed 2 bases from V and 4 bases from J; junction bases left unmatched: 13. The CDR3 runs 17 residues.

The chain employs TRBV27 and TRBJ2-4, with D unresolved. The V end was cut by 6 bases, the J end by 7 bases, with 10 bases between. From germline, CDR1 is MNHEY and CDR2 SMNVEV (reference sequence). The CDR3 loop spans 12 amino acids. CDR3 DNA: TGTGCCAGCAGCTCGGTGGTTAACATTCAGTACTTC. Translation gives CASSSVVNIQYF.

The V and J genes are TRBV6-1 and TRBJ2-1; 11 bases map to TRBD2. J was trimmed by 6 bases and V by 8 bases; bases with no gene match: 9. Germline loops: CDR1 MNHNS, CDR2 SASEGT. The CDR3 covers 15 residues. CDR3 region: CASRLSSGGPNEQFF. The CDR3 nucleotides are TGTGCCAGCCGCCTCTCTAGCGGGGGGCCCAATGAGCAGTTCTTC.

The V and J genes are TRBV19 and TRBJ2-7; 8 positions agree with TRBD1. Germline CDR1 and CDR2: LNHDA and SQIVND (reference sequence). The V gene end was trimmed by 5 bases and the J gene end by 5 bases; junction bases not matched to a gene: 14. This CDR3 has 16 residues. CDR3 in DNA: TGTGCCAGTAGTGTCCAGGGGGCGGCGCCCCTGGACGAGCAGTACTTC. Its translation: CASSVQGAAPLDEQYF.